This T cell receptor (beta chain) was retrieved from a study of beta chain features in type 1 diabetes. This CDR3 region has 16 residues. The germline V gene encodes CDR1 SEHNR and CDR2 FQNEAQ (reference sequence). The V end lost 5 bases, the J end lost 0 bases, and 15 bases lay between the germline ends. There are a few counts of this clone. The sequenced template was cDNA made from the entire isolated RNA. Profiled with immunoSEQ multiplex PCR; TCRdb holds only in-frame clones, not every one. The sample carries fewer than 250,000 clones, 12% to 15% recorded once. Every donor had blood drawn once into heparin, about 116 mL on average.

Sequenced: naive CD4+ T cells from blood. The chain carries TRBV7-9 and TRBJ2-3; D not certain. The clonotype comes from a woman between 40 and 50 years old in good health. The CDR3 protein is CASSPQWPRSTDTQYF. The CDR3 nucleotides read TGTGCCAGCAGCCCCCAGTGGCCCCGAAGCACAGATACGCAGTATTTT.